This is a list of T cell receptor beta chains from one sample in a study of CD8 T cells in ankylosing spondylitis. MiXCR, applied by TCRdb to the 5' RACE reads, yields one record per CDR3 protein. The table has around 250,000 distinct CDR3 sequences, around 11% seen once. Sequenced sample: blood, either unsorted or a sorted T cell fraction (not recorded which). These receptors were obtained from a male donor with ankylosing spondylitis or in good health (not recorded which). Each CDR3 is given with its conserved first and last residue. D genes are given only for firm matches. Rows give clone size only sometimes, using once, few, many, or a class for an expanded clone.

>TRBJ1-2|TRBV5-1|TRBD1|many
TGCGCCAGCAGCTTGGCTCCAGGGGGAAACTATGGCTACACCTTC
CASSLAPGGNYGYTF
>TRBJ1-2|TRBV12-3/TRBV12-4|NA|few
TGTGCCAGCAGTATGGGGGGATACGGCTACACCTTC
CASSMGGYGYTF
>TRBJ2-2|TRBV12-3/TRBV12-4|NA|many
TGTGCCAGCAGCCCCTTGGGGGGCGGGGAGCTGTTTTTT
CASSPLGGGELFF
>TRBJ1-5|TRBV27|NA|many
TGTGCCAGCAGTAAGATCGTGGGGGAGGTCAATCAGCCCCAGCATTTT
CASSKIVGEVNQPQHF
>TRBJ2-2|TRBV7-7|NA|few
TGTGCCAGCAGCTTAGGAGGGGCTGACGGGGAGCTGTTTTTT
CASSLGGADGELFF
>TRBJ1-6|TRBV20-1|TRBD1|many
TGCAGTGCTAAAAGGGACAGCTCCTATAATTCACCCCTCCACTTT
CSAKRDSSYNSPLHF
>TRBJ2-1|TRBV5-6|NA|many
TGTGCCAGCAGCTTGAGGGTTTCAGTGAATGAGCAGTTCTTC
CASSLRVSVNEQFF
>TRBJ2-1|TRBV18|NA|NA
TGTGCCAGCTCACCCTCCGGCGAGACCTACAATGAGCAGTTCTTC
CASSPSGETYNEQFF
>TRBJ2-2|TRBV5-1|TRBD2|many
TGCGCCAGCAGCTTATCTAGCGGGTACTTAACCGGGGAGCTGTTTTTT
CASSLSSGYLTGELFF
>TRBJ2-1|TRBV20-1|TRBD2|many
TGCAGTGCGGTAGCGGGAGGCACCTACAATGAGCAGTTCTTC
CSAVAGGTYNEQFF
>TRBJ2-2|TRBV12-3/TRBV12-4|NA|NA
TGTGCCAGCAGCAGGACCGGGCACACCGGGGAGCTGTTTTTT
CASSRTGHTGELFF
>TRBJ2-7|TRBV11-2|NA|many
TGTGCCAGCAGCTCATGGGACAACTCCTACGAGCAGTACTTC
CASSSWDNSYEQYF
>TRBJ2-5|TRBV12-3/TRBV12-4|TRBD2|NA
TGTGCCAGCTGTTTAGACTCCGGGACTAGCGGGGGGTCTGCGGGGACCCAGTACTTC
CASCLDSGTSGGSAGTQYF
>TRBJ2-2|TRBV28|TRBD1|many
TGTGCCAGCAGTACAGGGGGCGCGGACACCGGGGAGCTGTTTTTT
CASSTGGADTGELFF
>TRBJ2-3|TRBV20-1|TRBD2|NA
TGCAGTGCTGGGGAGGTTTCGACGGGGGGGATCGCAGATACGCAGTATTTT
CSAGEVSTGGIADTQYF
>TRBJ1-1|TRBV19|TRBD1|NA
TGTGCCAGTAGTTCCGGACAGGGGGCCGGGAACACTGAAGCTTTCTTT
CASSSGQGAGNTEAFF
>TRBJ2-2|TRBV6-4|NA|many
TGTGCCAGCAGTGAAGTAGGGGGGGAGCTGTTTTTT
CASSEVGGELFF
>TRBJ1-1|TRBV28|NA|many
TGTGCCAGCAGTTTAGTAGGGGACGGACTGAACACTGAAGCTTTCTTT
CASSLVGDGLNTEAFF
>TRBJ2-1|TRBV12-3/TRBV12-4|NA|few
TGTGCCAGCAGTCCCCCACGGGGTGTCGATGAGCAGTTCTTC
CASSPPRGVDEQFF
>TRBJ2-2|TRBV12-3/TRBV12-4|NA|many
TGTGCCAGCAGTCGTACCGAGGCAGGGGAGCTGTTTTTT
CASSRTEAGELFF
>TRBJ2-1|TRBV10-2|NA|many
TGCGCCAGCAGTAGAGGGGGGGGGAGCAATGAGCAGTTCTTC
CASSRGGGSNEQFF
>TRBJ2-7|TRBV7-9|NA|NA
TGTGCCAGCAGCTTTTTAGAATACGAGCAGTACTTC
CASSFLEYEQYF
>TRBJ2-3|TRBV7-6|TRBD2|many
TGTGCCAGCAGCCGACCCGGGGGGGGCCGCTCAGATACGCAGTATTTT
CASSRPGGGRSDTQYF
>TRBJ2-5|TRBV5-6|TRBD1|many
TGTGCCAGCAGCTTCCGGACAGGGGGCGTCATAGGGACCCAGTACTTC
CASSFRTGGVIGTQYF
>TRBJ2-3|TRBV6-5|NA|few
TGTGCCAGCAGCCACGGGGCAGATACGCAGTATTTT
CASSHGADTQYF
>TRBJ1-4|TRBV12-3/TRBV12-4|NA|many
TGTGCCAGCAGTTCGGGTGAAAAACTGTTTTTT
CASSSGEKLFF
>TRBJ2-7|TRBV6-4|TRBD2|few
TGTGCCAGCAGACGCAGACTAGCGGACTCCTACGAGCAGTACTTC
CASRRRLADSYEQYF